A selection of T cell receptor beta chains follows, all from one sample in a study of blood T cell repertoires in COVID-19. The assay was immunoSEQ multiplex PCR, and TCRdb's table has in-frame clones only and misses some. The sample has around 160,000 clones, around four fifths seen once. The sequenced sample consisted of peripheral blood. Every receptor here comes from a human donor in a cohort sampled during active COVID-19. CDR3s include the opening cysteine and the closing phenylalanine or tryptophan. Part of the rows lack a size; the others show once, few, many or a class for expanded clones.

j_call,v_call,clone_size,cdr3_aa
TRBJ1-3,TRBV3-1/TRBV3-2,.,CASSQGYNSGNTIYF
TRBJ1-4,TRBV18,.,CASSLRGASGEKLFF
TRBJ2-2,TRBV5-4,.,CASSQGLAGSRGTGELFF
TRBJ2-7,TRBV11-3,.,CASSSQNEQYF
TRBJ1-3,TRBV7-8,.,CASSPLGERSGNTIYF
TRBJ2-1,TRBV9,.,CASSVAGRYNEQFF
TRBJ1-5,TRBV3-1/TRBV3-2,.,CASSDQGNSNQPQHF
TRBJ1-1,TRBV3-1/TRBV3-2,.,CASQGGNTEAFF
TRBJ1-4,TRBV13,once,CASSVAPLGELFF
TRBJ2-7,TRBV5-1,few,CASSSGQGDYEQYF
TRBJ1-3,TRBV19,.,CASSIDPGQSLSGNTIYF
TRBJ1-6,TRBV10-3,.,CAIAGTVDSPLHF
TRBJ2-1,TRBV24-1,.,CATSDSPGRGADNEQFF
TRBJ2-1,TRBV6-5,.,CASSYRRGLYNEQFF
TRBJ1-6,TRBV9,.,CASSFRGLSGNSPLHF
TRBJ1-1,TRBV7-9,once,CASIMAGLNTEAFF
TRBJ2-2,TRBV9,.,CASSVSPEDMNTGELFF
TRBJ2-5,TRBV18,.,CASSPSTGEETQYF
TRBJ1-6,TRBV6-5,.,CASTSSGGYNSPLHF
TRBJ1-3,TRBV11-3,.,CASSLATGGSGNTIYF
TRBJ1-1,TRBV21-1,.,CASSRDSIGRENTEAFF
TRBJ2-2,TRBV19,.,CASSIMQAQGSGELFF
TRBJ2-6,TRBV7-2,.,CASSPGGANVLTF
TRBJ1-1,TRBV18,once,CASSPQTRATEAFF
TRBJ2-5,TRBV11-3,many,CASSLDAPGTQYF
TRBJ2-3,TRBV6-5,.,CASSPPGLAGHTQYF
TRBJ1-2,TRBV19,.,CASSIGEGEYGYTF
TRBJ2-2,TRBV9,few,CASSVAGRGAGELFF